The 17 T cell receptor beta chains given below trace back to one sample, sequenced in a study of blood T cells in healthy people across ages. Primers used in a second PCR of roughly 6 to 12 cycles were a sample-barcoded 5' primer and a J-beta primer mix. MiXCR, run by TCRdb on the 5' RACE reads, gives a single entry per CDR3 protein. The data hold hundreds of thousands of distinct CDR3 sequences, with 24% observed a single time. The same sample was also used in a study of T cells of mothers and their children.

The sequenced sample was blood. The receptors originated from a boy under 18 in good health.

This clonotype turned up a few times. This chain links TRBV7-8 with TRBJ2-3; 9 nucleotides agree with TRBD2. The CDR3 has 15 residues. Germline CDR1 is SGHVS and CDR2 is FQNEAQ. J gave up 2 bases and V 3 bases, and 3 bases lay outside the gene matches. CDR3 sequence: CASSLRGGLTDTQYF. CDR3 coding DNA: TGTGCCAGCAGCTTGCGGGGGGGCCTCACAGATACGCAGTATTTT.

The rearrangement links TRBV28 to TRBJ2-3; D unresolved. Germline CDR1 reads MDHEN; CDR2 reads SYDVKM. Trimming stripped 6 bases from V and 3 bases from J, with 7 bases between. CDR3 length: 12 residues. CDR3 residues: CASRPLTDTQYF. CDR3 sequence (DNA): TGTGCCAGCAGGCCTTTGACAGATACGCAGTATTTT.

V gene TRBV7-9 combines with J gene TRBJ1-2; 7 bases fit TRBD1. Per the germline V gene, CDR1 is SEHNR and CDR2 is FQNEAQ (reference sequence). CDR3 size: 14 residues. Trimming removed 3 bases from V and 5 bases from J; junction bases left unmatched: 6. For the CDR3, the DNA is TGTGCCAGCAGCTTGGCAGGGGGATGGTATGGCTACACCTTC. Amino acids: CASSLAGGWYGYTF. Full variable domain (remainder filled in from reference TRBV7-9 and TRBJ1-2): DTGVSQNPRHKITKRGQNVTFRCDPISEHNRLYWYRQTLGQGPEFLTYFQNEAQLEKSRLLSDRFSAERPKGSFSTLEIQRTEQGDSAMYLCASSLAGGWYGYTFGSGTRLTVV.

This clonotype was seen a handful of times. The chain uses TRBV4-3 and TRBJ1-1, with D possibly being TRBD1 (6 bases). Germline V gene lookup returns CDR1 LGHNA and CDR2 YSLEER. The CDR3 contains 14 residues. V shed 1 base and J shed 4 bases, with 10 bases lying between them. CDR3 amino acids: CASSQVQGSTEAFF. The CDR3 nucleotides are TGCGCCAGCAGCCAAGTACAGGGTAGCACTGAAGCTTTCTTT.

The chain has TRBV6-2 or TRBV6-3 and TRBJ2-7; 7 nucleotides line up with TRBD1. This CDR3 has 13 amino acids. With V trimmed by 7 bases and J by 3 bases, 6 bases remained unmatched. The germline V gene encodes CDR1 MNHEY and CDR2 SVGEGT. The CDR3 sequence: CASTLGTVYEQYF. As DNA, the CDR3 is TGTGCCAGCACCCTGGGGACAGTCTACGAGCAGTACTTC.

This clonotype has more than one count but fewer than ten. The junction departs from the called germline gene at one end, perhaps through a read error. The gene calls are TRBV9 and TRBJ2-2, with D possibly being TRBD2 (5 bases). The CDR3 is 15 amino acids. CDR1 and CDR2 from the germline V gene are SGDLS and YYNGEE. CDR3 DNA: TGTGCCAGCAGCGTAGAGGTGCTGCTCACCGGGGAGTTGTTTTTT. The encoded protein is CASSVEVLLTGELFF.

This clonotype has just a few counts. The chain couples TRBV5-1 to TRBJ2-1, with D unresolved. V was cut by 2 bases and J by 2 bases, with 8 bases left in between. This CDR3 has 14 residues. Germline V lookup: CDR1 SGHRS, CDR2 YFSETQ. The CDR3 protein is CASSFINTYNEQFF. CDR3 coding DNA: TGCGCCAGCAGCTTCATCAACACCTACAATGAGCAGTTCTTC.

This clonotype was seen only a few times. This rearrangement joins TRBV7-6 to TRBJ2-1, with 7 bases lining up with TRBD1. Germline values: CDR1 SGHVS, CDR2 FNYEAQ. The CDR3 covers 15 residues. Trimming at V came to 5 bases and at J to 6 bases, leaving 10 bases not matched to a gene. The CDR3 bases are TGTGCCAGCAGCGCACCCGGAAACAGGGGCAATGAGCAGTTCTTC. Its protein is CASSAPGNRGNEQFF.

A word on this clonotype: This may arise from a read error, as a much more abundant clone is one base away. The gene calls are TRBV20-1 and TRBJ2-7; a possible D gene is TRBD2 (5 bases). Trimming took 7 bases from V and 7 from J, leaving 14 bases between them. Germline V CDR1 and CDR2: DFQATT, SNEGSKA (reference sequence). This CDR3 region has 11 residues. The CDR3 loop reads CSVAAWEEQYF. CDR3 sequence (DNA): TGCAGTGTCGCTGCGTGGGAGGAGCAGTACTTC.

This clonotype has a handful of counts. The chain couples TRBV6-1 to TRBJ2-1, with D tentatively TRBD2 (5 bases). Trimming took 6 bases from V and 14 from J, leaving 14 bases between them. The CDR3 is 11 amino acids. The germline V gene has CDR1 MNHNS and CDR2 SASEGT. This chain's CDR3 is CASSEGTVKFF. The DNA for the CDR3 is TGTGCCAGCAGCGAGGGTACAGTCAAGTTCTTC.

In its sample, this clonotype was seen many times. CDR3 in DNA: TGCGCCAGCAGCCAAGAAAGGCGGGGGGGCCCCGATACGCAGTATTTT. The encoded protein is CASSQERRGGPDTQYF. The rearrangement uses TRBV4-3 and TRBJ2-3; TRBD2 agrees at 9 bases. V gave up 0 bases and J gave up 6 bases; unmatched junction bases: 7. This CDR3 region has 16 residues. Germline V gene sequence: CDR1 LGHNA, CDR2 YSLEER.

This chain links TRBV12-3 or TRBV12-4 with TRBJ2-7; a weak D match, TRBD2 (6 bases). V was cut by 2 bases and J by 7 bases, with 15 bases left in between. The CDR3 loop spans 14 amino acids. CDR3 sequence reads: CASSLFRGAGEQYF. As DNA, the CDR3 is TGTGCCAGCAGTTTATTTCGCGGGGCGGGGGAGCAGTACTTC.

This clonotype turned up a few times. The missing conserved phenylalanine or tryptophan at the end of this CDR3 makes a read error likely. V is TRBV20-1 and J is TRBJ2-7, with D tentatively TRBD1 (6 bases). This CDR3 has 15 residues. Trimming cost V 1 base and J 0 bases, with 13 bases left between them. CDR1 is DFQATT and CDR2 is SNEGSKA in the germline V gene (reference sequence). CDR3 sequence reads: CSARVPGTPSYEQYL. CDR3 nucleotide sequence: TGCAGTGCTAGAGTCCCCGGGACACCCTCCTACGAGCAGTACCTC.

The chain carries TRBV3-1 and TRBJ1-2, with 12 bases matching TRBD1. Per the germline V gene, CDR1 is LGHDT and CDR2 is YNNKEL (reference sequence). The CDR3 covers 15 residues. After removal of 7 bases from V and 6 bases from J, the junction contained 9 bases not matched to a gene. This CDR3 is CASTPRDRGLDGYTF. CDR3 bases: TGTGCCAGCACCCCCCGGGACAGGGGGCTTGATGGCTACACCTTC.

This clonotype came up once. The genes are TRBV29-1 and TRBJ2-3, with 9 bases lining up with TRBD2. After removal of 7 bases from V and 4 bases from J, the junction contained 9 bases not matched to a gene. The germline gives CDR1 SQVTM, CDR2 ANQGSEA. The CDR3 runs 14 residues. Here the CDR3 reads CSGDSGSGADTQYF. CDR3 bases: TGCAGCGGGGATAGCGGGAGCGGCGCAGATACGCAGTATTTT.

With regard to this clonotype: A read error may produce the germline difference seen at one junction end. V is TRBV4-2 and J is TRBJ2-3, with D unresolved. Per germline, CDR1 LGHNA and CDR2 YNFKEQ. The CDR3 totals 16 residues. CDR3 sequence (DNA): TGCGCCAGCAGCCAAGAGTTTGCGGCTGGCACAGATACGCAGTATTTT. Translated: CASSQEFAAGTDTQYF.

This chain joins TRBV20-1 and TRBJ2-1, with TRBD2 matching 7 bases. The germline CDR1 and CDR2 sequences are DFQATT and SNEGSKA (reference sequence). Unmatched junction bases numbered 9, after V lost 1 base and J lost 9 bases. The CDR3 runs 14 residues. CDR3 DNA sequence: TGCAGTGCTAGAGGCCCTGGCGGGAGAACTGAGCAGTTCTTC. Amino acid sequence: CSARGPGGRTEQFF.